The T cell receptor (beta chain) under discussion was sequenced for a study of T cell responses to AZD1222 COVID-19 vaccine. Points from the study as a whole: Baseline testing showed seropositivity in only 5 or 6 AZD1222 recipients.

The CDR3 totals 14 residues. V shed 3 bases and J 6 bases; nucleotides not matched to a gene: 5. CDR1 and CDR2 from the germline V gene are ENHRY and SYGVKD. This table comes from immunoSEQ multiplex PCR, and its TCRdb copy is limited to in-frame clones, with some not included. The data hold 110,000 to 150,000 clones, with about 92% observed a single time. About this clone: The antigen remains unidentified.

This specimen was peripheral blood, taken after recovery from COVID-19. The receptor's source is an adult who had recovered from COVID-19. The chain recombines TRBV10-3 with TRBJ2-3; 8 positions match TRBD2. The CDR3 coding sequence is TGTGCCATCAGTGACACTAGCGGCCTCGATACGCAGTATTTT. It translates to CAISDTSGLDTQYF.